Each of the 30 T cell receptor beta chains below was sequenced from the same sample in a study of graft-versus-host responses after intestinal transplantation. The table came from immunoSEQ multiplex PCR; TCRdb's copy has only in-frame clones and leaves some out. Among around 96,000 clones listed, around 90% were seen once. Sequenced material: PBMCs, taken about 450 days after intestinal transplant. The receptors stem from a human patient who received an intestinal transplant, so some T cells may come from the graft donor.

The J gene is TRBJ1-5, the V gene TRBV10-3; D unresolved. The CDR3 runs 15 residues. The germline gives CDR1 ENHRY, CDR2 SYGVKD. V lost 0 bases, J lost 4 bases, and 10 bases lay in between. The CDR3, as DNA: TGTGCCATCAGTGAGTCGGGTCACCTTAATCAGCCCCAGCATTTT. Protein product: CAISESGHLNQPQHF.

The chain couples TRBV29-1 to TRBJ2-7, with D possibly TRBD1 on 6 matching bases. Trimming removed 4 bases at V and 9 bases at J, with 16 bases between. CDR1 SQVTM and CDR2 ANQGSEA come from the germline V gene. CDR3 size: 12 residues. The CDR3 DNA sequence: TGCAGCGTTGTGGGGACAACCTTGGGGCAGTACTTC. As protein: CSVVGTTLGQYF.

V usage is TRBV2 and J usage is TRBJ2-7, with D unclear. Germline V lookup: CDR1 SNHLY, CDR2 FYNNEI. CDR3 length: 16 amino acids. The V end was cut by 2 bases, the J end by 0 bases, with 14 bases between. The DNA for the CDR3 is TGTGCCAGCAGTGAAATTGGCGGAATCAGCTCCTACGAGCAGTACTTC. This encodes CASSEIGGISSYEQYF.

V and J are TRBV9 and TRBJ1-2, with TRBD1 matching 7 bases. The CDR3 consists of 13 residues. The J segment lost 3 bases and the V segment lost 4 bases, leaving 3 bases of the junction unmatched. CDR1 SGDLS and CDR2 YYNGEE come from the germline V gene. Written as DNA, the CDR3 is TGTGCCAGCAGCCGGGACAGACACTATGGCTACACCTTC. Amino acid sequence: CASSRDRHYGYTF.

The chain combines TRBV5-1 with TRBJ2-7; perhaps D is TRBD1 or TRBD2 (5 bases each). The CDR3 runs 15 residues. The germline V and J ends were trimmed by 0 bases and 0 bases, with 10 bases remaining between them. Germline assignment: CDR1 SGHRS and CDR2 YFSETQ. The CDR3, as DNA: TGCGCCAGCAGCTTGGACCCAGGGAGCTCCTACGAGCAGTACTTC. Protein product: CASSLDPGSSYEQYF.

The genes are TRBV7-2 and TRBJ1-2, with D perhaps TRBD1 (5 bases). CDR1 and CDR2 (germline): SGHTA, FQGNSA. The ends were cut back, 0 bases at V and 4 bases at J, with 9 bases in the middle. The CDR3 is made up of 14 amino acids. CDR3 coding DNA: TGTGCCAGCAGCTTAGCCGGGGGTGTCTATGGCTACACCTTC. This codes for CASSLAGGVYGYTF. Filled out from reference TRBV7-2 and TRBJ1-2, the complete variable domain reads GAGVSQSPSNKVTEKGKDVELRCDPISGHTALYWYRQSLGQGLEFLIYFQGNSAPDKSGLPSDRFSAERTGGSVSTLTIQRTQQEDSAVYLCASSLAGGVYGYTFGSGTRLTVV.

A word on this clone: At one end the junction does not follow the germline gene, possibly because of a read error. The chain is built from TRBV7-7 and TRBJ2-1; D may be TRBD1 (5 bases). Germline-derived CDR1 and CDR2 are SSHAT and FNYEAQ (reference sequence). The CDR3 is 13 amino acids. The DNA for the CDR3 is TGTGCTAGCAGCTTAGATCTAGGGGATGAGCAGTTCTTC. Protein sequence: CASSLDLGDEQFF.

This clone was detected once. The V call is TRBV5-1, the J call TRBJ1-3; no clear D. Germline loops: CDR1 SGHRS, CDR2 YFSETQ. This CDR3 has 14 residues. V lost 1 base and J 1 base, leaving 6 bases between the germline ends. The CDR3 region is CASSLSLSGNTIYF. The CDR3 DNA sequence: TGCGCCAGCAGCTTGTCACTATCTGGAAACACCATATATTTT.

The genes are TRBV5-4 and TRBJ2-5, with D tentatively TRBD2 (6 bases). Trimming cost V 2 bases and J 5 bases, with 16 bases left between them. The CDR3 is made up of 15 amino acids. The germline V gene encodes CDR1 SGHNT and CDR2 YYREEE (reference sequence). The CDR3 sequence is CASSFASTSSETQYF. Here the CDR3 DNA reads TGTGCCAGCAGCTTTGCTTCAACTAGCTCGGAGACCCAGTACTTC. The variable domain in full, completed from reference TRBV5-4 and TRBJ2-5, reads ETGVTQSPTHLIKTRGQQVTLRCSSQSGHNTVSWYQQALGQGPQFIFQYYREEENGRGNFPPRFSGLQFPNYSSELNVNALELDDSALYLCASSFASTSSETQYFGPGTRLLVL.

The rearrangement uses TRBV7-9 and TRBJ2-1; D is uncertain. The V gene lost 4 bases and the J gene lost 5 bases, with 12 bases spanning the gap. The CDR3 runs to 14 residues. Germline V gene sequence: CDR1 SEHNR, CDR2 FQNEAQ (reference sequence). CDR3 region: CASSSLSGHNEQFF. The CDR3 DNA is TGTGCCAGCAGCTCCCTGTCAGGCCACAATGAGCAGTTCTTC. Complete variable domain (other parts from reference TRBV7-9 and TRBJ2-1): DTGVSQNPRHKITKRGQNVTFRCDPISEHNRLYWYRQTLGQGPEFLTYFQNEAQLEKSRLLSDRFSAERPKGSFSTLEIQRTEQGDSAMYLCASSSLSGHNEQFFGPGTRLTVL.

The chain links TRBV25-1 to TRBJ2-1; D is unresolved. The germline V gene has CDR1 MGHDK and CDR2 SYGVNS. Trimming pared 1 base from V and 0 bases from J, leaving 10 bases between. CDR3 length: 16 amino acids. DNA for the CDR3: TGTGCCAGCAGTGAATTAGGCGCTAGCTCCTACAATGAGCAGTTCTTC. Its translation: CASSELGASSYNEQFF.

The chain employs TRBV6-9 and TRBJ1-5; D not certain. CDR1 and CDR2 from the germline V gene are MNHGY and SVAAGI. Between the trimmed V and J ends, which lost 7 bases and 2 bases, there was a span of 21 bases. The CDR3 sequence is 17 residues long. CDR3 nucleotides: TGTGCCAGCACCCGAGAGGGTCCTAAGGGTGGCAATCAGCCCCAGCATTTT. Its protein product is CASTREGPKGGNQPQHF.

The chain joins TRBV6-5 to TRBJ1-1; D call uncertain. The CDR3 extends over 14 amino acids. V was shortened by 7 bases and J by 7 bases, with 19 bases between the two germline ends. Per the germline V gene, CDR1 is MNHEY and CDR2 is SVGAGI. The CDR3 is CASTQGLVVGEAFF. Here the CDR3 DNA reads TGTGCCAGCACTCAAGGGCTGGTAGTCGGTGAAGCTTTCTTT.

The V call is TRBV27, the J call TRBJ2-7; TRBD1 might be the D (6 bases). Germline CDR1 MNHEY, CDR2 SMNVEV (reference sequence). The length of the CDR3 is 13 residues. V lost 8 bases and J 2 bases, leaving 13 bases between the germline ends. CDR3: CASAETGTYEQYF. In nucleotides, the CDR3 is TGTGCCAGCGCCGAGACAGGTACCTACGAGCAGTACTTC.

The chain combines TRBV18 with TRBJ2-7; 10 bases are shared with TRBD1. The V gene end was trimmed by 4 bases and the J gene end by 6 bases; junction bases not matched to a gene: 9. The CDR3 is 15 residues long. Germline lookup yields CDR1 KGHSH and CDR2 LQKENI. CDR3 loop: CASSRNSGTGVEQYF. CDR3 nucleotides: TGTGCCAGCTCACGCAACTCCGGGACAGGGGTCGAGCAGTACTTC.

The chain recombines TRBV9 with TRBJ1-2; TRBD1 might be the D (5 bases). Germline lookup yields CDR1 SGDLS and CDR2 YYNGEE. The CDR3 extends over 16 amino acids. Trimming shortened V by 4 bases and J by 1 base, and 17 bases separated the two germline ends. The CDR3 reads CASSRTDRKDNYGYTF. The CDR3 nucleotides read TGTGCCAGCAGCCGCACCGACAGAAAAGATAACTATGGCTACACCTTC. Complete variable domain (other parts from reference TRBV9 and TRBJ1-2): DSGVTQTPKHLITATGQRVTLRCSPRSGDLSVYWYQQSLDQGLQFLIQYYNGEERAKGNILERFSAQQFPDLHSELNLSSLELGDSALYFCASSRTDRKDNYGYTFGSGTRLTVV.

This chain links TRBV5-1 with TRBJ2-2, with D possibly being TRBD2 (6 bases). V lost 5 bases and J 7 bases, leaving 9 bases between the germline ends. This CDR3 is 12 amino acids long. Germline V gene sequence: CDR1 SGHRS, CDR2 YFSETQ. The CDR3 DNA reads TGCGCCAGCAGGGAGGGGATCGGGGAGCTGTTTTTT. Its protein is CASREGIGELFF.

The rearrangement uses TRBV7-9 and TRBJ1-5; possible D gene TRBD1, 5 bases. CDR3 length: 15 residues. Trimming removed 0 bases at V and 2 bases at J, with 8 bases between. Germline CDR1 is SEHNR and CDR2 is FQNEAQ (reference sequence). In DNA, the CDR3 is TGTGCCAGCAGCTTAGCGGGGGACGGCAATCAGCCCCAGCATTTT. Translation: CASSLAGDGNQPQHF.

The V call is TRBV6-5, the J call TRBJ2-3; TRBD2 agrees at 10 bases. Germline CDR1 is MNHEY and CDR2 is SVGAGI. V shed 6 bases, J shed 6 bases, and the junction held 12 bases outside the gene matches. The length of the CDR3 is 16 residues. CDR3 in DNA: TGTGCCAGCAGATACGGACTAGCGGACCACCTGGATACGCAGTATTTT. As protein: CASRYGLADHLDTQYF.

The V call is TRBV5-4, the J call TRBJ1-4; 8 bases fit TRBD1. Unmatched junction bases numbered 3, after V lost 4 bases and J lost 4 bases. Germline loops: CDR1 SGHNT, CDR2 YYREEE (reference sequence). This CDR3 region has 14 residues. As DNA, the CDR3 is TGTGCCAGCAGCCAAGGACAGGGTAATGAAAAACTGTTTTTT. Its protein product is CASSQGQGNEKLFF.

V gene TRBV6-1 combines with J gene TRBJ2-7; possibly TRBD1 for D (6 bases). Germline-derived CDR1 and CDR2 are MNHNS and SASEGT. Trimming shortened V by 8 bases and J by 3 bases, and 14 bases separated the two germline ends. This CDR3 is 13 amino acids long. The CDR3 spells CASEGRGRYEQYF. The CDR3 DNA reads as TGTGCCAGCGAGGGCAGGGGTCGCTACGAGCAGTACTTC.

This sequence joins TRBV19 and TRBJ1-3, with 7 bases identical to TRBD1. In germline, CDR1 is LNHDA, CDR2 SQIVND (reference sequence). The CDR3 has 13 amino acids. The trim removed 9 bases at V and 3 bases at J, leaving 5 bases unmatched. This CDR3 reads CASRQGNGNTIYF. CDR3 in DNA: TGTGCCAGCCGACAGGGCAATGGAAACACCATATATTTT.

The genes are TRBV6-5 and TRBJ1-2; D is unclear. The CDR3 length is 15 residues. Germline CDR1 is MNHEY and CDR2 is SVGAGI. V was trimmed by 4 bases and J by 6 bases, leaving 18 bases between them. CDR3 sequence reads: CASSSQPIPDHGYTF. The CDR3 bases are TGTGCCAGCAGTTCCCAGCCAATCCCGGACCATGGCTACACCTTC.

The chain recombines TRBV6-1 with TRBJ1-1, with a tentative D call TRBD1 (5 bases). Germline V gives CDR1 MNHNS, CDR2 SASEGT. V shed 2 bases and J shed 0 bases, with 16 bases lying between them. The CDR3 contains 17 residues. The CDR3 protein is CASSETFFGGLNTEAFF. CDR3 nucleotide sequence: TGTGCCAGCAGTGAAACATTTTTCGGGGGACTGAACACTGAAGCTTTCTTT.

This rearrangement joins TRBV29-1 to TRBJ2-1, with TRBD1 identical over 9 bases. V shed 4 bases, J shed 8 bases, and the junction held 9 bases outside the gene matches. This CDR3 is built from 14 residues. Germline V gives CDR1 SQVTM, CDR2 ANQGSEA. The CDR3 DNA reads TGCAGCGTTGGGGACAGGGCCCAAATTTATGAGCAGTTCTTC. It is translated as CSVGDRAQIYEQFF.

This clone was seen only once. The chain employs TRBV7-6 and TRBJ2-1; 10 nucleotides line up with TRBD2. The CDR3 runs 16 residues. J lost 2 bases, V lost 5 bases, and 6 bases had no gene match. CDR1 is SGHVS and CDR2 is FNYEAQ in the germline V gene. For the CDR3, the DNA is TGTGCCAGCAGCAGCCCAAGCGGGGGGGCCTACAATGAGCAGTTCTTC. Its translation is CASSSPSGGAYNEQFF.

The CDR3 protein is CASGPQGGRQPQHF. In nucleotides, the CDR3 is TGTGCTAGTGGACCACAGGGGGGGAGGCAGCCCCAGCATTTT. This chain joins TRBV12-5 and TRBJ1-5; 8 bases fit TRBD1. The CDR3 totals 14 residues. Per the germline V gene, CDR1 is LGHNT and CDR2 is FRNRAP. Trimming at V came to 6 bases and at J to 7 bases, leaving 8 bases not matched to a gene.

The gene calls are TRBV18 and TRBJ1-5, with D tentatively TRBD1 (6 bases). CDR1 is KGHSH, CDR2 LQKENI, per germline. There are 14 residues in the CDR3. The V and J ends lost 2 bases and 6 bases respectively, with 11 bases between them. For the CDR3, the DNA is TGTGCCAGCTCACCATCAGGGGTGGGTCAGCCCCAGCATTTT. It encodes CASSPSGVGQPQHF.

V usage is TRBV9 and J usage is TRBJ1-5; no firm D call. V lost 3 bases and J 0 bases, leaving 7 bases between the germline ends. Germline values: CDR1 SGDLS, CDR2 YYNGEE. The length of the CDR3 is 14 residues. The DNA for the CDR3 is TGTGCCAGCAGCGAGGGAAATAGCAATCAGCCCCAGCATTTT. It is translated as CASSEGNSNQPQHF.

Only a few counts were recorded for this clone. DNA of the CDR3: TGTGCCAGCAGCCTACTAGCGGGGGGGAGTACAGATACGCAGTATTTT. Amino acids: CASSLLAGGSTDTQYF. The chain recombines TRBV6-4 with TRBJ2-3; 13 bases are shared with TRBD2. Germline CDR1 MRHNA, CDR2 SNTAGT. V lost 6 bases and J lost 3; bases outside the gene matches: 6. The CDR3 spans 16 residues.